Given below is one TCR beta chain in context. Its recognized antigen is unknown. Base-call qualities are not available, and no considerably larger clone is one nucleotide away. The collaborating institutions used their own protocols to collect whole blood in K2EDTA tubes. For TCRbeta analysis, collaborators shipped samples as frozen whole blood, isolated PBMCs, or DNA extracted from either of those sample types. TCRbeta CDR3 regions were amplified from genomic DNA by means of the immunoSEQ Assay, a bias-controlled multiplex PCR. The original pipeline was this. The number of nucleated cells in each sample was estimated from the amplification of reference gene primers within the assay. To quantify the absolute abundance of each unique TCRbeta CDR3 rearrangement, sequence reads were collapsed and filtered. For each sample, productive Simpson clonality was calculated as the square root of Simpson's diversity index over productive rearrangements. TCRdb mirrors the immuneACCESS table, restricted to in-frame sequences. Some clones are absent from its copies; in checked studies, under half trace to an unresolved V gene, and the reason for the others is unknown. V and J calls and clone size come straight from that table; D and trimming were deduced from the DNA. The sample includes 55,000 to 90,000 clones, with around 87% observed a single time. Approximately 4.1% of the sample rests with the top ten.

This sample is drawn from a study of blood T cell repertoires in COVID-19 (TCRdb year 2020). About the study as a whole: Samples from collaborators originated in the United States, Italy and Spain and spanned both the acute and convalescent phases of COVID-19. The prospective study material was composed of cDNA or gDNA derived from T cells, B-cell-depleted T cells, or PBMCs. Subjects who had been exposed to COVID-19, were actively infected with it, or had recovered from it provided the deeply sampled blood TCRbeta repertoires that made up the dataset. The repertoires were released in a freely available public database intended as a resource for research on the immune response to SARS-CoV-2. The samples were drawn from the first 160 participants of the ongoing ImmuneRACE study and from 1,254 subjects provided by 6 global collaborators. Sample metadata almost always included a de-identified subject ID, COVID-19 status, age in years and sex. Where available, HLA class I and class II types were obtained from metadata supplied by the sample provider rather than from assay-based typing.

The CDR3 numbers 17 residues from cysteine through phenylalanine. The retained sequence is limited to the CDR3, 51 bases, with the frame set at the first base. Based on the germline V gene, the CDR1 and CDR2 sequences are SGHTA and FQGNSA. After removal of 5 bases from V and 8 bases from J, the junction retains 11 bases not matched to a gene. Paper-wide results and their limitations: How much clinical and demographic metadata was included differed by source and by participant, and the metadata was provided uncurated.

The source of this sequence is a man between 70 and 80 years old with active COVID-19. The chain couples TRBV7-2 to TRBJ2-1, and TRBD2 matches 14 of the central bases. Sequenced sample: peripheral blood. The CDR3 reads CASSPLPGLAGVHEQFF. The nucleotide sequence is TGTGCCAGCAGCCCCTTACCGGGACTAGCGGGAGTGCATGAGCAGTTCTTC.